This T cell receptor beta chain was captured by sequencing in a study of blood T cell repertoires in COVID-19. Here immunoSEQ multiplex PCR was the method, and the copy in TCRdb shows in-frame clones only, minus some. This table has 250,000 or so clones, about 82% appearing once. The CDR3 totals 15 residues. Trimming cost V 6 bases and J 1 base; bases outside gene matches: 5. Germline V gene lookup returns CDR1 SNHLY and CDR2 FYNNEI. This TCR was recovered from a woman aged 45 to 65 who had recovered from COVID-19. Sequencing input: PBMCs or T cells enriched from blood (not recorded which). The chain joins TRBV2 to TRBJ1-5, with 8 nucleotides matching TRBD1. The CDR3: CASRTGGVSNQPQHF. Written as DNA, the CDR3 is TGTGCCAGCAGAACAGGGGGTGTAAGCAATCAGCCCCAGCATTTT.